This TCR beta chain was sequenced for a study of CD8 T cells in ankylosing spondylitis. Trimming took 1 base from V and 2 from J, leaving 16 bases between them. The germline CDR1 and CDR2 sequences are MNHEY and SMNVEV (reference sequence). The CDR3 sequence is 17 residues long. Findings and caveats of the study: According to the report, clones linked to the disease were significantly enriched in matched synovial fluid samples taken from ankylosing spondylitis patients. Eight or nine highly homologous variants made up a TCR beta motif that seemed to typify ankylosing spondylitis blood. Disease-linked clones were CD8+ and relatively rare in peripheral blood.

This clonotype occurred many times. The antigen is undetermined. Preparation of TCR beta libraries was done by quantitative 5'-RACE with molecular barcodes. MiXCR, applied by TCRdb to the 5' RACE reads, yields one record per CDR3 protein. This table has roughly 230,000 distinct CDR3 sequences, roughly a tenth appearing once. The clonotype originates from a male donor with ankylosing spondylitis or in good health (not recorded which). The sequenced sample was blood, either unsorted or a sorted T cell fraction (not recorded which). The gene calls are TRBV27 and TRBJ2-3, with a possible D match to TRBD2 (5 bases). CDR3 sequence (DNA): TGTGCCAGCAGTTTATTAGGGCGAGGACTCGCCACAGATACGCAGTATTTT. Its protein is CASSLLGRGLATDTQYF.